This paragraph covers one T cell receptor beta chain sequence. Its specificity is not known. TCRdb reprocessed the reads via MiXCR and lists one record per CDR3 protein. Among approximately 990,000 distinct CDR3 sequences, around 30% were seen once, and the ten largest hold over 12%. V was cut by 0 bases and J by 0 bases, with 9 bases left in between. Germline V lookup: CDR1 SGHDN, CDR2 FVKESK. This CDR3 is built from 16 residues. The data were taken from a study of T cell repertoires in cytomegalovirus infection. Points from the study as a whole: Summed public TCR beta family frequency identified CMV carriers bearing the relevant HLA.

This chain joins TRBV14 and TRBJ2-1, with D possibly TRBD1 on 6 matching bases. This clonotype was sampled from a human donor in good health (CMV status not recorded). Some clones in this sample may be carry-over from other donors' samples. This specimen was cultured CD8+ T cells from PBMCs, taken from culture after CMV antigen stimulation. CDR3: CASSQDGGASYNEQFF. Here the CDR3 DNA reads TGTGCCAGCAGCCAAGATGGGGGCGCCTCCTACAATGAGCAGTTCTTC.